Listed below are T cell receptor beta chains from one sample, sequenced in a study of metastatic and nonmetastatic thyroid tumors. TCRdb re-processed the PCR reads through MiXCR. The sample carries some 20,000 clones, approximately 16% recorded once. Sequencing was performed on blood. All receptors derive from a male donor with papillary thyroid cancer or a benign thyroid nodule (not recorded which). Some clones in this sample may be carry-over from other donors' samples. CDR3s include the opening cysteine and the closing phenylalanine or tryptophan. D genes are given only for firm matches. For some rows the clone size is stated as once, few or many, or as a class when expanded; others skip it.

clone_size: many
d_call: TRBD2
v_call: TRBV9
j_call: TRBJ2-1
cdr3_nt: TGTGCCAGCACCGGGACTAGCGGAGCGTACAATGAGCAGTTCTTC
cdr3_aa: CASTGTSGAYNEQFF

clone_size: many
d_call: -
v_call: TRBV6-4
j_call: TRBJ2-6
cdr3_nt: TGTGCCAGCAGTCAGATTGGTGGGAACGGGGCCAACGTCCTGACTTTC
cdr3_aa: CASSQIGGNGANVLTF

clone_size: -
d_call: -
v_call: TRBV30
j_call: TRBJ2-1
cdr3_nt: TGTGCCTGGAGCGTTTACGGGAGCTACAATGAACAGTTCTTC
cdr3_aa: CAWSVYGSYNEQFF

clone_size: medium-sized
d_call: TRBD1
v_call: TRBV4-1
j_call: TRBJ2-1
cdr3_nt: TGCGCCAGCAGCCAGTTGGGGACAGGCTACAATGAGCAGTTCTTC
cdr3_aa: CASSQLGTGYNEQFF

clone_size: many
d_call: TRBD2
v_call: TRBV4-1
j_call: TRBJ2-3
cdr3_nt: TGCGCCAGCAGCCAAGAGGGGACTAGCGGGAGAATAGATACGCAGTATTTT
cdr3_aa: CASSQEGTSGRIDTQYF

clone_size: many
d_call: -
v_call: TRBV30
j_call: TRBJ1-1
cdr3_nt: TGTGCAGGACTGCTGAACACTGAAGCTTTCTTT
cdr3_aa: CAGLLNTEAFF

clone_size: many
d_call: -
v_call: TRBV19
j_call: TRBJ2-7
cdr3_nt: TGTGCCAGTGGTGAGGGCCACGAGCAGTACTTC
cdr3_aa: CASGEGHEQYF

clone_size: medium-sized
d_call: TRBD2
v_call: TRBV6-2/TRBV6-3
j_call: TRBJ2-3
cdr3_nt: TGTGCCAGCATCGGGACTAGGAACACAGATACGCAGTATTTT
cdr3_aa: CASIGTRNTDTQYF

clone_size: -
d_call: TRBD2
v_call: TRBV9
j_call: TRBJ2-5
cdr3_nt: TGTGCCAGCAGCGCCGGGACTAGCGGGGGAGTACAAGAGACCCAGTACTTC
cdr3_aa: CASSAGTSGGVQETQYF

clone_size: many
d_call: TRBD1
v_call: TRBV5-1
j_call: TRBJ2-5
cdr3_nt: TGCGCCAGCAGACTTCCACAGGGGTCACAAGAGACCCAGTACTTC
cdr3_aa: CASRLPQGSQETQYF

clone_size: many
d_call: -
v_call: TRBV24-1
j_call: TRBJ1-4
cdr3_nt: TGTGCCACCAGTGACTCGGGCGCTAGTGGTGAAAAACTGTTTTTT
cdr3_aa: CATSDSGASGEKLFF

clone_size: -
d_call: -
v_call: TRBV6-1
j_call: TRBJ1-4
cdr3_nt: TGTGCCAGCATGCGACAGGTTTACGAAAAACTGTTTTTT
cdr3_aa: CASMRQVYEKLFF

clone_size: medium-sized
d_call: -
v_call: TRBV20-1
j_call: TRBJ1-1
cdr3_nt: TGCAGTGCTAGAGATCCCCCCCCGAAAGACACTGAAGCTTTCTTT
cdr3_aa: CSARDPPPKDTEAFF

clone_size: many
d_call: -
v_call: TRBV24-1
j_call: TRBJ1-5
cdr3_nt: TGTGCCACCAGTGTGGGGGGTTATCAGCCCCAGCATTTT
cdr3_aa: CATSVGGYQPQHF

clone_size: many
d_call: TRBD2
v_call: TRBV27
j_call: TRBJ2-1
cdr3_nt: TGTGCCAGCAGCCAGATAGCGGGGAGCTCCTACAATGAGCAGTTCTTC
cdr3_aa: CASSQIAGSSYNEQFF

clone_size: many
d_call: TRBD1
v_call: TRBV28
j_call: TRBJ2-3
cdr3_nt: TGTGCCAGCAACATACCGGGACAGGGCACAGATACGCAGTATTTT
cdr3_aa: CASNIPGQGTDTQYF

clone_size: medium-sized
d_call: -
v_call: TRBV20-1
j_call: TRBJ1-1
cdr3_nt: TGCAGTGCTAGAGATTCAGGGTATCTGCCAGCTTTCTTT
cdr3_aa: CSARDSGYLPAFF

clone_size: many
d_call: -
v_call: TRBV2
j_call: TRBJ2-3
cdr3_nt: TGTGCCAGCAGTGTACGCGGCACAGATACGCAGTATTTT
cdr3_aa: CASSVRGTDTQYF

clone_size: many
d_call: -
v_call: TRBV20-1
j_call: TRBJ2-7
cdr3_nt: TGCAGTGCTAGGTCCCTATACGAGCAGTACTTC
cdr3_aa: CSARSLYEQYF

clone_size: many
d_call: -
v_call: TRBV5-1
j_call: TRBJ2-1
cdr3_nt: TGCGCCAGCAGCTTGGGGACTACCGGGCAGTTCTTC
cdr3_aa: CASSLGTTGQFF

clone_size: -
d_call: -
v_call: TRBV20-1
j_call: TRBJ2-3
cdr3_nt: TGCAGTCGCAAGAAGGATACGCAGTATTTT
cdr3_aa: CSRKKDTQYF

clone_size: many
d_call: -
v_call: TRBV5-6
j_call: TRBJ1-1
cdr3_nt: TGTGCCAGCAGCTTATCTTCTGGACCTACAGGGTTGTCAGCTTTCTTT
cdr3_aa: CASSLSSGPTGLSAFF

clone_size: -
d_call: -
v_call: TRBV27
j_call: TRBJ2-7
cdr3_nt: TGTGCCAGCAGTGCATGGTGGCGGAACATCTACGAGCAGTACTTC
cdr3_aa: CASSAWWRNIYEQYF

clone_size: many
d_call: -
v_call: TRBV20-1
j_call: TRBJ2-1
cdr3_nt: TGCAGTGCCCCAAACCCCCAGGCAGGGTCCAATGAGCAGTTCTTC
cdr3_aa: CSAPNPQAGSNEQFF

clone_size: many
d_call: TRBD2
v_call: TRBV10-3
j_call: TRBJ2-3
cdr3_nt: TGTGCCACCACGGGACTAGCGGACACAGATACGCAGTATTTT
cdr3_aa: CATTGLADTDTQYF

clone_size: many
d_call: -
v_call: TRBV30
j_call: TRBJ1-5
cdr3_nt: TGTGCCTGGAGTGGGACAATGAATCAGCCCCAGCATTTT
cdr3_aa: CAWSGTMNQPQHF

clone_size: many
d_call: -
v_call: TRBV7-8
j_call: TRBJ1-1
cdr3_nt: TGTGCCAGCAGCACCCACACTGAAGCTTTCTTT
cdr3_aa: CASSTHTEAFF

clone_size: -
d_call: TRBD2
v_call: TRBV20-1
j_call: TRBJ2-1
cdr3_nt: TGCAGTGCTAGAGTTCTAGGGCTAGCGGGAGGGCCGGGCTATGAGCAGTTCTTC
cdr3_aa: CSARVLGLAGGPGYEQFF

clone_size: many
d_call: -
v_call: TRBV12-5
j_call: TRBJ2-3
cdr3_nt: TGTGCTAGTGGAAGGGGTGGCTTAGATACGCAGTATTTT
cdr3_aa: CASGRGGLDTQYF

clone_size: many
d_call: -
v_call: TRBV19
j_call: TRBJ1-3
cdr3_nt: TGTGCCAGTAGCAGGACAGTGGGAACGTCTGGAAACACCATATATTTT
cdr3_aa: CASSRTVGTSGNTIYF

clone_size: many
d_call: -
v_call: TRBV28
j_call: TRBJ2-7
cdr3_nt: TGTGCCAGCAGTCTCGGACAGAGTGCCAAGCAGTACTTC
cdr3_aa: CASSLGQSAKQYF

clone_size: many
d_call: TRBD1
v_call: TRBV11-1
j_call: TRBJ2-1
cdr3_nt: TGTGCCACAGGGGACAGGGGGAGGGATGAGCAGTTCTTC
cdr3_aa: CATGDRGRDEQFF

clone_size: many
d_call: TRBD2
v_call: TRBV9
j_call: TRBJ2-3
cdr3_nt: TGTGCCAGCAGCGTAGGACTTCTAGCGGGAGGGCCCTCAGATACGCAGTATTTT
cdr3_aa: CASSVGLLAGGPSDTQYF

clone_size: many
d_call: -
v_call: TRBV3-1
j_call: TRBJ1-1
cdr3_nt: TGTGCCAGCAGCCCAGGAAACACTGAAGCTTTCTTT
cdr3_aa: CASSPGNTEAFF

clone_size: many
d_call: -
v_call: TRBV7-6
j_call: TRBJ2-1
cdr3_nt: TGTGCCAGCAGCTCAATTAATGAGCAGTTCTTC
cdr3_aa: CASSSINEQFF

clone_size: many
d_call: -
v_call: TRBV10-3
j_call: TRBJ1-5
cdr3_nt: TGTGCCATCAGTGAGTCGAGAGGGGGGCCCCAGCATTTT
cdr3_aa: CAISESRGGPQHF

clone_size: many
d_call: -
v_call: TRBV29-1
j_call: TRBJ1-2
cdr3_nt: TGCAGCGTTGTACCAGGAACGGGAGATGGCTACACCTTC
cdr3_aa: CSVVPGTGDGYTF

clone_size: many
d_call: TRBD2
v_call: TRBV18
j_call: TRBJ2-1
cdr3_nt: TGTGCCAGCTCACCAGCTAGCGGGAGCTCCTACAATGAGCAGTTCTTC
cdr3_aa: CASSPASGSSYNEQFF

clone_size: large
d_call: -
v_call: TRBV27
j_call: TRBJ1-1
cdr3_nt: TGTGCCAGCAGTTTACAGGACACTGAAGCTTTCTTT
cdr3_aa: CASSLQDTEAFF

clone_size: many
d_call: TRBD1
v_call: TRBV28
j_call: TRBJ2-7
cdr3_nt: TGTGCCAGCAGTTTACGGACAGGGTACGAGCAGTACTTC
cdr3_aa: CASSLRTGYEQYF

clone_size: medium-sized
d_call: TRBD1
v_call: TRBV20-1
j_call: TRBJ2-7
cdr3_nt: TGCAGTGCCTCTCTATCCGGGACAGGGCCCAAGGGGCAGTACTTC
cdr3_aa: CSASLSGTGPKGQYF

clone_size: many
d_call: -
v_call: TRBV12-5
j_call: TRBJ2-4
cdr3_nt: TGTGCTAGTGGCCCAGGGAATTTTGGAAACATTCAGTACTTC
cdr3_aa: CASGPGNFGNIQYF

clone_size: many
d_call: -
v_call: TRBV6-4
j_call: TRBJ2-2
cdr3_nt: TGTGCCAGCAGTGACCGTGTCGGGGAGCTGTTTTTT
cdr3_aa: CASSDRVGELFF

clone_size: medium-sized
d_call: TRBD2
v_call: TRBV4-3
j_call: TRBJ2-1
cdr3_nt: TGCGCCAGCAGCCAAGGAGCAGCGGGAGGTTACAATGAGCAGTTCTTC
cdr3_aa: CASSQGAAGGYNEQFF

clone_size: -
d_call: -
v_call: TRBV19
j_call: TRBJ2-3
cdr3_nt: TGTGCCAGTAGTATGGACTCATCGGGGTGGTCAGATACGCAGTATTTT
cdr3_aa: CASSMDSSGWSDTQYF

clone_size: many
d_call: TRBD1
v_call: TRBV19
j_call: TRBJ1-1
cdr3_nt: TGTGCCAGTAGTCCTCGGACAGGATACACTGAAGCTTTCTTT
cdr3_aa: CASSPRTGYTEAFF

clone_size: many
d_call: -
v_call: TRBV4-2
j_call: TRBJ2-2
cdr3_nt: TGTGCCAGCAGCCGACCCTATTACAGGGGGGGAACCGGGGAGCTGTTTTTT
cdr3_aa: CASSRPYYRGGTGELFF

clone_size: many
d_call: -
v_call: TRBV5-6
j_call: TRBJ1-6
cdr3_nt: TGTGCCAGCAGCATCGGGACGCCGCGTAATTCACCCCTCCACTTT
cdr3_aa: CASSIGTPRNSPLHF

clone_size: once
d_call: -
v_call: TRBV27
j_call: TRBJ1-1
cdr3_nt: TGTGCCTGCAGTTGGGGGGTGTACACTGAAGCTTTCTTT
cdr3_aa: CACSWGVYTEAFF

clone_size: many
d_call: -
v_call: TRBV28
j_call: TRBJ1-5
cdr3_nt: TGTGCCAGCAGTTTACCGATAGCAAGGCCCCAGCATTTT
cdr3_aa: CASSLPIARPQHF

clone_size: -
d_call: -
v_call: TRBV6-1
j_call: TRBJ2-2
cdr3_nt: TGTGCCAGCAGTACCCCCAACAGGGTTGTTCACGGGGAGCTGTTTTTT
cdr3_aa: CASSTPNRVVHGELFF

clone_size: many
d_call: -
v_call: TRBV12-3/TRBV12-4
j_call: TRBJ1-4
cdr3_nt: TGTGCCAGCAGTTTGAGGGGAGGAAATGAAAAACTGTTTTTT
cdr3_aa: CASSLRGGNEKLFF

clone_size: -
d_call: TRBD2
v_call: TRBV28
j_call: TRBJ2-7
cdr3_nt: TGTGCCAGCAGCCCCACCAGCGGGAGCAAAACCTACGAGCAGTACTTC
cdr3_aa: CASSPTSGSKTYEQYF

clone_size: medium-sized
d_call: -
v_call: TRBV20-1
j_call: TRBJ2-1
cdr3_nt: TGCAGTGCTTCAACTAGCCCGTGGAGCTCCTACAATGAGCAGTTCTTC
cdr3_aa: CSASTSPWSSYNEQFF